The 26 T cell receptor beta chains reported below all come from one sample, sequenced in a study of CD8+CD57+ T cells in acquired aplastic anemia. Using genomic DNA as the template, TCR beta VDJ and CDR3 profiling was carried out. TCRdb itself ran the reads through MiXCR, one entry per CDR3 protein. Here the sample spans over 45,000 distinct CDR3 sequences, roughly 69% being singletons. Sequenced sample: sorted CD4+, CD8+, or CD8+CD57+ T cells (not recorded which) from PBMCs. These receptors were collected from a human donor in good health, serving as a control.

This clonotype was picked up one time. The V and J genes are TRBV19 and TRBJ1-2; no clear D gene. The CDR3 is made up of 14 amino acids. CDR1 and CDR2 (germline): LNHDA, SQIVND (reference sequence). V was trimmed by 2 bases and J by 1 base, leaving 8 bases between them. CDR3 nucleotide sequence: TGTGCCAGTAGTATAAGCAACAGTAACTATGGCTACACCTTC. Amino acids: CASSISNSNYGYTF.

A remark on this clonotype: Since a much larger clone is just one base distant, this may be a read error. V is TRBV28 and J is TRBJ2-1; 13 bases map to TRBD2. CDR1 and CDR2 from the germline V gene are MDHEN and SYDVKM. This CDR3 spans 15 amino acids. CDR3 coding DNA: TGTGCCGGCAGTTCAGGACTAGCGGGAGTCTATGAGCAGTTCTTC. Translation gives CAGSSGLAGVYEQFF.

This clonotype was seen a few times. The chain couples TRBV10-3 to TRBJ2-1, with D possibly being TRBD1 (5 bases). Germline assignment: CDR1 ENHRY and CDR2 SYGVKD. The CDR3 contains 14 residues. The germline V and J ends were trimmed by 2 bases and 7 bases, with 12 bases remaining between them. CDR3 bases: TGTGCCATCAGTGAGACGCTCCAGGGAAATGAGCAGTTCTTC. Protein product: CAISETLQGNEQFF.

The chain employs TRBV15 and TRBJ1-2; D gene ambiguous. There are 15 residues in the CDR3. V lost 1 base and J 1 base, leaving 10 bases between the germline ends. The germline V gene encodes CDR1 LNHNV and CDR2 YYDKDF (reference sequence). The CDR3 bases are TGTGCCACCAGCAGAGTGTCGTCGTTTAACTATGGCTACACCTTC. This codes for CATSRVSSFNYGYTF. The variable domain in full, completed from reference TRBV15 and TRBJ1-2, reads DAMVIQNPRYQVTQFGKPVTLSCSQTLNHNVMYWYQQKSSQAPKLLFHYYDKDFNNEADTPDNFQSRRPNTSFCFLDIRSPGLGDTAMYLCATSRVSSFNYGYTFGSGTRLTVV.

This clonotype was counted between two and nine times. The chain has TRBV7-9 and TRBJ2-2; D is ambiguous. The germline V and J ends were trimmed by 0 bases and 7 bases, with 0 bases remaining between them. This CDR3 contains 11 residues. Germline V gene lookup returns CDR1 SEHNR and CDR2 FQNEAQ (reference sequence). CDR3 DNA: TGTGCCAGCAGCTTAGCCGGGGAGCTGTTTTTT. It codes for CASSLAGELFF. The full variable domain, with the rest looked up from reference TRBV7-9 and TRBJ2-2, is DTGVSQNPRHKITKRGQNVTFRCDPISEHNRLYWYRQTLGQGPEFLTYFQNEAQLEKSRLLSDRFSAERPKGSFSTLEIQRTEQGDSAMYLCASSLAGELFFGEGSRLTVL.

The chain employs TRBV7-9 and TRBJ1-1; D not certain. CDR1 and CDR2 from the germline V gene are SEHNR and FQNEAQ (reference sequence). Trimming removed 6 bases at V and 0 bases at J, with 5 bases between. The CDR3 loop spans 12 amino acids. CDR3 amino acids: CASSILNTEAFF. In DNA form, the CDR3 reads TGTGCCAGCAGTATACTGAACACTGAAGCTTTCTTT. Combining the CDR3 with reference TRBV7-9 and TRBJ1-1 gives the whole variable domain DTGVSQNPRHKITKRGQNVTFRCDPISEHNRLYWYRQTLGQGPEFLTYFQNEAQLEKSRLLSDRFSAERPKGSFSTLEIQRTEQGDSAMYLCASSILNTEAFFGQGTRLTVV.

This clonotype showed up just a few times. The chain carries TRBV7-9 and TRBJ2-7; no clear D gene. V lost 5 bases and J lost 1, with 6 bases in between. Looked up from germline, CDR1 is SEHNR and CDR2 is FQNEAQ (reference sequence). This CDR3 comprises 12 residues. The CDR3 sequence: CASSPGSYEQYF. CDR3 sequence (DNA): TGTGCCAGCAGCCCCGGGTCCTACGAGCAGTACTTC.

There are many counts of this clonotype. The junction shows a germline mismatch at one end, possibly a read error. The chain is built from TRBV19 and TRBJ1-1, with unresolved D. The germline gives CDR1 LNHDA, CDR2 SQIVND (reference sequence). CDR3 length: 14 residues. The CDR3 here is CASSLGEDYTEASF. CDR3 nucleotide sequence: TGTGCCAGTAGTCTTGGTGAGGATTACACTGAAGCTTCCTTT.

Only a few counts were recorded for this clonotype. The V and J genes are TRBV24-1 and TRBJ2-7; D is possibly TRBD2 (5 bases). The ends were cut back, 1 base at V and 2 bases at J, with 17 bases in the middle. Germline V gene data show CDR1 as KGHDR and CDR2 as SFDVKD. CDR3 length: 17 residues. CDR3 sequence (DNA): TGTGCCACCAGTGATTTATTTAGCCAGCGGTCGCCCTACGAGCAGTACTTC. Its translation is CATSDLFSQRSPYEQYF.

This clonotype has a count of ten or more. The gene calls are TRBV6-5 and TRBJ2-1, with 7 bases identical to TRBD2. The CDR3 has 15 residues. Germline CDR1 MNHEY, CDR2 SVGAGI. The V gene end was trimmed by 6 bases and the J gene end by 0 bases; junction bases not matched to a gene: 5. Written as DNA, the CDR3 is TGTGCCAGCAGCCTCGGGGGGATCTCCTACAATGAGCAGTTCTTC. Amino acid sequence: CASSLGGISYNEQFF.

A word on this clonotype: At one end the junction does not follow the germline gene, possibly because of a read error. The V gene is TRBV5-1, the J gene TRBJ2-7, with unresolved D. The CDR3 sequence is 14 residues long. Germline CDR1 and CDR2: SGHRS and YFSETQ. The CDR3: CPSSYGTSSYEQYF. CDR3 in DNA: TGCCCCAGCAGCTACGGCACGAGCTCCTACGAGCAGTACTTC.

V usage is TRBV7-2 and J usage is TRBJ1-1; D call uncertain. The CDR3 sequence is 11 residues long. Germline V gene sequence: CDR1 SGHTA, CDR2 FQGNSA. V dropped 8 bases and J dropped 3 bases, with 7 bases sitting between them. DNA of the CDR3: TGTGCCAGCGTCGGCGACACTGAAGCTTTCTTT. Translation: CASVGDTEAFF.

CDR3 in amino acids: CASRGLQGSTGELFF. Here the CDR3 DNA reads TGTGCCAGTCGGGGACTACAGGGTAGCACCGGGGAGCTGTTTTTT. The V gene is TRBV19, the J gene TRBJ2-2; possible D gene TRBD2, 7 bases. Trimming removed 8 bases from V and 4 bases from J, with 17 bases in between. The CDR3 loop spans 15 amino acids. The V gene's germline CDR1 is LNHDA and CDR2 SQIVND (reference sequence).

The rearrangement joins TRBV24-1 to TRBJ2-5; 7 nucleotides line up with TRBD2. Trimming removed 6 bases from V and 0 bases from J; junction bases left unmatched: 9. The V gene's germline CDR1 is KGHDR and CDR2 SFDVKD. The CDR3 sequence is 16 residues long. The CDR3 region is CATSPGGTKYQETQYF. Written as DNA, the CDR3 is TGTGCCACCAGTCCCGGGGGGACGAAGTACCAAGAGACCCAGTACTTC.

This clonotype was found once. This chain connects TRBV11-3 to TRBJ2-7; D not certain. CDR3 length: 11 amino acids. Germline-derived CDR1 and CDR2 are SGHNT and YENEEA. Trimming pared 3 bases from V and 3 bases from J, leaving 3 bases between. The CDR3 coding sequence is TGTGCCAGCAGCTTCTACTACGAGCAGTACTTC. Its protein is CASSFYYEQYF.

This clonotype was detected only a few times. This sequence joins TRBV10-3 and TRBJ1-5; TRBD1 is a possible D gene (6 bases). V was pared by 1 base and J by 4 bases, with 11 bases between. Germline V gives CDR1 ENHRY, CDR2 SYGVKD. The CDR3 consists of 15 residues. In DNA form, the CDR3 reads TGTGCCATCAGTGAGTATACAGGGAGTAATCAGCCCCAGCATTTT. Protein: CAISEYTGSNQPQHF.

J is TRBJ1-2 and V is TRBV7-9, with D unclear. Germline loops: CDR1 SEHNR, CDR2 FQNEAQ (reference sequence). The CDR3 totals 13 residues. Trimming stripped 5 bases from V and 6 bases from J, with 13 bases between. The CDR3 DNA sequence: TGTGCCAGCAGCCTACCCACCCAGAATGGCTACACCTTC. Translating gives CASSLPTQNGYTF.

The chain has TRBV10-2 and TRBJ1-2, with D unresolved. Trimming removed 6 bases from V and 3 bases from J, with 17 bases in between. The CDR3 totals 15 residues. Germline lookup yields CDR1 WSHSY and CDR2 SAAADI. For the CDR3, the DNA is TGCGCCAGCAGGGCCCGACCCCAGAGGGACTATGGCTACACCTTC. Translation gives CASRARPQRDYGYTF.

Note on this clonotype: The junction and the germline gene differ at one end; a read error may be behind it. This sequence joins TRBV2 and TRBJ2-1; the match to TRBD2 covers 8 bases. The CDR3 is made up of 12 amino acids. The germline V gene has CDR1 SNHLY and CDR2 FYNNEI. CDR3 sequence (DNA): TGTGCCAGCAGTCAGACTAGCGATGTCGTGGTCTTC. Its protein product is CASSQTSDVVVF.

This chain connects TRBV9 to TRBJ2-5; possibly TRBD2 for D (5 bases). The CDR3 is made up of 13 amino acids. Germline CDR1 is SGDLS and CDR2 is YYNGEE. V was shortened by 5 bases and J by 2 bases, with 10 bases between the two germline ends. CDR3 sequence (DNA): TGTGCCAGCAGTTTCCGAGGGCAAGAGACCCAGTACTTC. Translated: CASSFRGQETQYF.

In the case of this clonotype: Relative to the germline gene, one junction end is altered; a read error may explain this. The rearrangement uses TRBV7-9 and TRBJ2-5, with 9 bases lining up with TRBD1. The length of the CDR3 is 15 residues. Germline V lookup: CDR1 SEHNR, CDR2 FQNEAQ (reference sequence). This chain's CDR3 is CTSNLGTGLEETQYF. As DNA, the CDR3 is TGTACCAGCAACTTAGGGACAGGGCTGGAGGAGACCCAGTACTTC.

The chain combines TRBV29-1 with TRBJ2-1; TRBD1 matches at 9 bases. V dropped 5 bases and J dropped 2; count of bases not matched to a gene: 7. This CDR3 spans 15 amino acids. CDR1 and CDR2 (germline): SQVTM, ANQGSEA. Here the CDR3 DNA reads TGCAGCGTTAGAACGGGACAGGGCGCCTACAATGAGCAGTTCTTC. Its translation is CSVRTGQGAYNEQFF.

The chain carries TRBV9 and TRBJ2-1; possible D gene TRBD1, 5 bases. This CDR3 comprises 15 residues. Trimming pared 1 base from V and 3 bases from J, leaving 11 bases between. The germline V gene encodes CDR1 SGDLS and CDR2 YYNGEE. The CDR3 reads CASSVSPRDYNEQFF. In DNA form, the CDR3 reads TGTGCCAGCAGCGTAAGTCCCAGGGACTACAATGAGCAGTTCTTC.

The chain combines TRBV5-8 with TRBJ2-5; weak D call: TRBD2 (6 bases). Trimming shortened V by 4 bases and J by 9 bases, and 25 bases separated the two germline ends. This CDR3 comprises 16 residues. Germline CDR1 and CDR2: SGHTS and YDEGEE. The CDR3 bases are TGTGCCAGCAGCGAAGACCGGGCAGGGCTAGGGGAGGCCCAGTACTTC. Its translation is CASSEDRAGLGEAQYF.

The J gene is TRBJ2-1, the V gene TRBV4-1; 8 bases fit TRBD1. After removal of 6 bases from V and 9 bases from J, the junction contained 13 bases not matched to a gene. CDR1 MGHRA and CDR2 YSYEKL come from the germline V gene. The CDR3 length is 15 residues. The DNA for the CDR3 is TGCGCCAGCAGACACCTTAGGCAGGGGGCGCGTGAGCAGTTCTTC. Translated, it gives CASRHLRQGAREQFF.

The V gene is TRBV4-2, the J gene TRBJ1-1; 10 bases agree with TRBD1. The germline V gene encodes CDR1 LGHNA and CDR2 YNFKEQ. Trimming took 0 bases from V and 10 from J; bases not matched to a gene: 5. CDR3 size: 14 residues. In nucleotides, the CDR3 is TGTGCCAGCAGCCAAGATGAAGGACAGGGGGGAGCTTTCTTT. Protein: CASSQDEGQGGAFF.